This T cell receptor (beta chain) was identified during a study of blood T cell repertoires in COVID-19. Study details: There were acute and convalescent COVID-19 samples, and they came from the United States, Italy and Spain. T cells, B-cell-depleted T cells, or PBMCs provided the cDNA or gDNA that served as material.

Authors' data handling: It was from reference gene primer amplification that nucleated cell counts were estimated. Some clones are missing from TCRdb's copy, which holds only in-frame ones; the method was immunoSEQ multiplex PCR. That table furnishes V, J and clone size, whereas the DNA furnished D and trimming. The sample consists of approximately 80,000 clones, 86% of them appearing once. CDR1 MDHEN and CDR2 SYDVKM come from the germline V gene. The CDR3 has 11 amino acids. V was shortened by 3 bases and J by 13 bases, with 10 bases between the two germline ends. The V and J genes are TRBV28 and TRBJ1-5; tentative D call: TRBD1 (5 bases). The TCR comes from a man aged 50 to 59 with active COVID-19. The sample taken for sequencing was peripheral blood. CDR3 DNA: TGTGCCAGCAGTTTCGAGGCAGGGCAGCATTTT. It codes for CASSFEAGQHF.